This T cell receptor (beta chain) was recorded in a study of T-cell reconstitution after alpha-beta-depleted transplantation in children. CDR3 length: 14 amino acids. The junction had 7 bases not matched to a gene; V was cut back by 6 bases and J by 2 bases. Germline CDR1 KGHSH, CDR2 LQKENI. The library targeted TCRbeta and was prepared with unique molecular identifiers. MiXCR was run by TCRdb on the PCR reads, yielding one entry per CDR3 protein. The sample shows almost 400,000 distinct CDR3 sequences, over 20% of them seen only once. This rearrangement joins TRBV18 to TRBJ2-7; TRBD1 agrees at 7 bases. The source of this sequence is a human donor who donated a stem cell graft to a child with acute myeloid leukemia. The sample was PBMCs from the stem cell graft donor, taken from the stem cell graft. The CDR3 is CASSDGQVPYEQYF. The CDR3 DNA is TGTGCCAGCTCGGACGGACAGGTTCCCTACGAGCAGTACTTC.